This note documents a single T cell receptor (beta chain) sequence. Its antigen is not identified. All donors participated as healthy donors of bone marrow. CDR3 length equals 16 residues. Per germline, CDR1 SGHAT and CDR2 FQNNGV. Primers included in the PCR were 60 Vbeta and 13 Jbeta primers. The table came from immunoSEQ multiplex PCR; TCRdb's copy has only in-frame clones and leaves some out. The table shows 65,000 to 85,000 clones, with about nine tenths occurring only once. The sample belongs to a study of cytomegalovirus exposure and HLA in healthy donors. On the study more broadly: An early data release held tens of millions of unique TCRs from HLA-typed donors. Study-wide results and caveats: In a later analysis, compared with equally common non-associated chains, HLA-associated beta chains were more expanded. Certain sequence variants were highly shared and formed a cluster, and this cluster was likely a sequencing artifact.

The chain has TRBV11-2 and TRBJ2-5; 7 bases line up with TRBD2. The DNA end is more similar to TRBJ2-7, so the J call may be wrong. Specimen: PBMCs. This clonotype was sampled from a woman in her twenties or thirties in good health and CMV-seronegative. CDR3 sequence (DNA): TGTGCCAGCAGCCAAGGGAAAGGACTAGGGACCTACGAGCAGTACTTC. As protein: CASSQGKGLGTYEQYF.